These T cell receptor beta chains were read from a single sample in a study of T cell changes during pregnancy in multiple sclerosis. TCRdb's copy holds only in-frame clones and misses some; the assay was immunoSEQ multiplex PCR. The sample consists of tens of thousands of clones, 80% to 95% of them appearing once. The sequences come from peripheral blood, collected in the first trimester of pregnancy. Source of these receptors: a female donor with multiple sclerosis, enrolled in a pregnancy study. CDR3s include the opening cysteine and the closing phenylalanine or tryptophan. D genes are given only for firm matches. Clone size is shown for a subset of rows, as once, few, many or a class of expanded clone.

J,V,size,D,CDR3,DNA
TRBJ2-1,TRBV27,-,TRBD2,CASSSTGTSAGEQFF,TGTGCCAGCAGCTCCACCGGGACTAGCGCAGGTGAGCAGTTCTTC
TRBJ1-2,TRBV20-1,once,-,CSARAVPGYTF,TGCAGTGCTAGGGCCGTACCTGGCTACACCTTC
TRBJ2-7,TRBV29-1,-,TRBD1,CSARGTGFHEQYF,TGCAGCGCCCGCGGGACAGGGTTCCACGAGCAGTACTTC
TRBJ2-2,TRBV11-2,-,-,CASSLDRGTGRTGELFF,TGTGCCAGCAGCTTAGATAGGGGAACAGGTCGGACCGGGGAGCTGTTTTTT
TRBJ2-1,TRBV7-3,-,-,CASSPVVQGANEQFF,TGTGCCAGCAGCCCCGTCGTTCAGGGTGCCAATGAGCAGTTCTTC
TRBJ2-7,TRBV7-3,-,-,CASSLFGGGPSYEQYF,TGTGCCAGCAGCTTATTTGGGGGGGGGCCTTCATACGAGCAGTACTTC
TRBJ2-7,TRBV6-1,-,-,CATSRERSSYEQYF,TGTGCCACCTCTAGGGAGAGAAGCTCCTACGAGCAGTACTTC
TRBJ2-2,TRBV6-5,-,TRBD2,CASSLGLAGVTGELFF,TGTGCCAGCAGTTTAGGGCTAGCGGGAGTGACCGGGGAGCTGTTTTTT
TRBJ1-5,TRBV27,-,-,CASSWGVNQPQHF,TGTGCCAGCAGTTGGGGCGTCAATCAGCCCCAGCATTTT
TRBJ2-2,TRBV6-4,-,-,CASSDSSGAGELFF,TGTGCCAGCAGTGACTCCTCAGGGGCCGGGGAGCTGTTTTTT
TRBJ2-3,TRBV5-1,-,TRBD1,CASSLAAGQGTTDTQYF,TGCGCCAGCAGCTTGGCCGCGGGACAGGGGACCACAGATACGCAGTATTTT
TRBJ1-1,TRBV7-9,-,TRBD1,CASSWTGGYTEAFF,TGTGCCAGCAGCTGGACAGGGGGGTACACTGAAGCTTTCTTT
TRBJ1-2,TRBV10-2,-,-,CASSAEGQGKGYGYTF,TGCGCCAGCAGTGCCGAAGGTCAGGGAAAAGGCTATGGCTACACCTTC
TRBJ2-7,TRBV10-3,-,-,CAISDPGPGLLEQYF,TGTGCCATCAGTGACCCAGGGCCGGGACTCCTCGAGCAGTACTTC
TRBJ1-1,TRBV11-3,-,-,CASSLVGGGEAFF,TGTGCCAGCAGCTTAGTAGGCGGGGGTGAAGCTTTCTTT
TRBJ2-3,TRBV6-5,-,-,CASSSSGSTDTQYF,TGTGCCAGCAGTTCCAGCGGAAGCACAGATACGCAGTATTTT
TRBJ1-6,TRBV6-1,-,TRBD1,CASTSRRGRSPLHF,TGTGCCAGCACGAGTCGAAGGGGGCGTTCACCCCTCCACTTT
TRBJ2-5,TRBV9,-,TRBD2,CASASGSRETQYF,TGTGCCAGTGCTAGCGGGAGTCGTGAGACCCAGTACTTC
TRBJ2-1,TRBV11-3,-,TRBD1,CASSLTGEYNEQFF,TGTGCCAGCAGCTTGACAGGGGAATACAATGAGCAGTTCTTC
TRBJ1-1,TRBV5-6,-,-,CASSLQNMNTEAFF,TGTGCCAGCAGCTTACAGAACATGAACACTGAAGCTTTCTTT
TRBJ2-2,TRBV7-9,-,-,CASSLDTVDTGELFF,TGTGCCAGCAGCTTAGATACAGTCGACACCGGGGAGCTGTTTTTT
TRBJ1-6,TRBV7-8,-,-,CASSLGANNSPLHF,TGTGCCAGCAGCTTAGGGGCAAATAATTCACCCCTCCACTTT
TRBJ2-2,TRBV5-1,-,TRBD2,CASSFSGGDTGELFF,TGCGCCAGCAGCTTCAGCGGGGGGGACACCGGGGAGCTGTTTTTT
TRBJ2-1,TRBV19,-,TRBD2,CASRGGGSYNEQFF,TGTGCCAGTAGAGGCGGGGGCTCCTACAATGAGCAGTTCTTC
TRBJ2-7,TRBV6-4,-,-,CASRHEVHEQYF,TGTGCCAGCCGCCACGAGGTCCACGAGCAGTACTTC
TRBJ2-7,TRBV9,-,-,CASSPSGLPTYEQYF,TGTGCCAGCAGCCCCTCGGGACTCCCGACCTACGAGCAGTACTTC
TRBJ2-3,TRBV7-9,-,TRBD1,CASSLTGTGTDTQYF,TGTGCCAGCAGCTTGACCGGGACAGGCACAGATACGCAGTATTTT
TRBJ1-5,TRBV21-1,-,-,CASRRLPSGVIGQPQHF,TGTGCCAGCAGGCGCCTCCCTTCGGGGGTAATTGGTCAGCCCCAGCATTTT
TRBJ1-2,TRBV9,-,-,CASSLGAAANYGYTF,TGTGCCAGCAGCTTGGGGGCAGCGGCTAACTATGGCTACACCTTC
TRBJ2-7,TRBV7-3,once,TRBD2,CASSRGGALEQYF,TGTGCCAGCTCCCGCGGGGGGGCCCTCGAGCAGTACTTC
TRBJ2-7,TRBV19,-,TRBD1,CASSLGTGGRYEQYF,TGTGCCAGTAGCCTTGGGACAGGGGGAAGGTACGAGCAGTACTTC
TRBJ1-5,TRBV9,-,-,CASSPEGTQNQPQHF,TGTGCCAGCAGCCCTGAAGGGACACAGAATCAGCCCCAGCATTTT
TRBJ1-1,TRBV5-6,-,-,CASSLGRVTEAFF,TGTGCCAGCAGCTTGGGCAGGGTTACTGAAGCTTTCTTT
TRBJ2-5,TRBV7-8,-,TRBD1,CASSPRGLQETQYF,TGTGCCAGCAGCCCGAGGGGGCTCCAAGAGACCCAGTACTTC
TRBJ2-3,TRBV19,-,-,CASSIDAFVGSGAGTDTQYF,TGTGCCAGTAGTATAGATGCTTTTGTGGGGTCGGGAGCTGGCACAGATACGCAGTATTTT
TRBJ1-3,TRBV6-5,-,-,CASSYSVPGPNTIYF,TGTGCCAGCAGTTACTCGGTCCCTGGGCCAAACACCATATATTTT
TRBJ2-3,TRBV5-5,once,TRBD1,CASSLGFGQGPPTDTQYF,TGTGCCAGCAGCTTGGGTTTCGGACAGGGTCCCCCCACAGATACGCAGTATTTT
TRBJ2-2,TRBV5-1,-,-,CASSPGVAGELFF,TGCGCCAGCAGCCCGGGGGTGGCCGGGGAGCTGTTTTTT
TRBJ2-5,TRBV5-1,-,TRBD2,CASSLGLAGLQETQYF,TGCGCCAGCAGCTTGGGACTAGCGGGCCTCCAAGAGACCCAGTACTTC
TRBJ2-7,TRBV10-1,-,TRBD2,CASVAGGPRYEQYF,TGCGCCAGCGTAGCGGGAGGGCCGCGTTACGAGCAGTACTTC
TRBJ2-2,TRBV11-2,-,-,CASSSDLNTGELFF,TGTGCCAGCAGCTCGGACTTAAACACCGGGGAGCTGTTTTTT
TRBJ1-2,TRBV2,once,-,CASSKGEGF,TGTGCCAGCAGCAAGGGGGAGGGCTTC
TRBJ1-5,TRBV5-1,-,TRBD1,CASSLSTGGQPQHF,TGCGCCAGCAGCTTGTCCACAGGGGGTCAGCCCCAGCATTTT
TRBJ1-1,TRBV9,-,TRBD1,CASSVGQGGNTEAFF,TGTGCCAGCAGCGTAGGACAGGGGGGAAACACTGAAGCTTTCTTT
TRBJ1-5,TRBV5-4,-,TRBD1,CASSLQGVDQPQHF,TGTGCCAGCAGCTTACAGGGGGTAGATCAGCCCCAGCATTTT